Listed here are 8 T cell receptor beta chains from one sample, sequenced in a study of tissue T cells after allogeneic stem cell transplantation. Generated by immunoSEQ multiplex PCR, the TCRdb table keeps only in-frame clones and is missing some. In the table there are a few thousand clones, around 41% of which are singletons. Time point indicated: mouse harvest day 14 after allogeneic transplant. The graft held 10^6 splenic CD5+ T cells and 10^7 T-cell-depleted bone marrow cells. The sample comprised lymph node tissue. The receptors originated from a female BALB/c mouse given C57BL/6 T cells with graft-versus-host disease after an allogeneic hematopoietic cell transplant.

As for this clone: Genes here carry mouse names. Sequencing ends 1 residue short of the CDR3 end; the germline J gene provides the rest. The V call is TRBV3, the J call TRBJ2-7; 7 bases agree with TRBD2. V shed 4 bases and J 3 bases; nucleotides not matched to a gene: 3. The V gene's germline CDR1 is SNHLY and CDR2 FYNGKV (reference sequence). The CDR3 totals 13 residues. The CDR3 loop is CASSSGLVYEQYF. The sequenced part of the CDR3 DNA is TGTGCCAGCAGCTCAGGACTGGTCTATGAACAGTAC.

On this clone itself: The gene names here belong to mouse. The read ends 1 residue before the CDR3 terminus; that terminus is restored from the germline J gene. The chain uses TRBV12-1 and TRBJ1-3; TRBD1 matches at 7 bases. The CDR3 runs 14 residues. CDR1 SGHSN and CDR2 HYEKVE come from the germline V gene. The V gene end was trimmed by 0 bases and the J gene end by 4 bases; junction bases not matched to a gene: 2. The CDR3 sequence: CASSLDRVGNTLYF. CDR3 DNA, as far as it was read: TGTGCCAGCTCTCTCGACAGGGTCGGAAATACGCTCTAT. Full variable domain (remainder filled in from reference TRBV12-1 and TRBJ1-3): DSGVVQSPRHIIKEKGGRSVLTCIPISGHSNVVWYQQTLGKELKFLIQHYEKVERDKGFLPSRFSVQQFDDYHSEMNMSALELEDSAMYFCASSLDRVGNTLYFGEGSRLIVV.

Worth noting for this clone: Germline and genes: mouse. The read gets to within 1 residue of the CDR3 end, and the germline J gene fills in the rest. This chain uses TRBV3 with TRBJ2-7; 8 bases are a match to TRBD2. V gave up 5 bases and J gave up 6 bases; unmatched junction bases: 6. CDR1 and CDR2 from the germline V gene are SNHLY and FYNGKV (reference sequence). The CDR3 runs 13 residues. The CDR3 bases that were read are TGTGCCAGCAGCCCCCGACTGGGGATTGAACAGTAC. Protein sequence: CASSPRLGIEQY. The full CDR3 sequence reads CASSPRLGIEQYF. The full variable domain, in which reference TRBV3 and TRBJ2-7 provide the parts outside the CDR3, is GPKVLQIPSHQIIDMGQMVTLNCDPVSNHLYFYWYKQILGQQMEFLVNFYNGKVMEKSKLFKDQFSVERPDGSYFTLKIQPTALEDSAVYFCASSPRLGIEQYFGPGTRLTVL.

With regard to this clone: Gene names are the mouse ones. The CDR3 end is not reached by the read, which stops 1 residue before it; the germline J gene fills it in. V and J are TRBV23 and TRBJ2-3; the table's TRBD1 call for D was not verified on the DNA. The CDR3 is made up of 12 amino acids. The germline V gene has CDR1 KGHTA and CDR2 FQNQQP. CDR3 bases read: TGCTCCAGCAGGGGACAGGGAGAAACGCTGTAT. It is translated as CSSRGQGETLY. The whole CDR3 sequence reads CSSRGQGETLYF. Complete variable domain (other parts from reference TRBV23 and TRBJ2-3): DAAVTQKPRYLIKMKGQEAEMKCIPEKGHTAVFWYQQKQSKELKFLIYFQNQQPLDQIDMVKERFSAVCPSSSLCSLGIRTCEAEDSALYLCSSRGQGETLYFGSGTRLTVL.

This clone was picked up a small number of times. Genes here carry mouse names. The CDR3 loop reads CASSLRQGRAETLYF. The CDR3 bases that were read are TGTGCCAGCTCTCTTCGACAGGGGCGTGCAGAAACGCTGTAT. The rearrangement uses TRBV12-1 and TRBJ2-3; TRBD1 matches at 8 bases. The CDR3 is cut off 1 residue early in the read; its end comes from the germline J gene. V lost 1 base, J lost 1 base, and 3 bases stayed unmatched. Germline loops: CDR1 SGHSN, CDR2 HYEKVE. This CDR3 contains 15 residues.

In the case of this clone: Genes and germline are mouse. Read sequence stops 1 residue before the CDR3 end, and the germline J gene provides the missing end. The rearrangement links TRBV26 to TRBJ2-2; tentatively, D is TRBD1 (6 bases). Germline V gene sequence: CDR1 KGHPV, CDR2 FQNQEV (reference sequence). The V end lost 2 bases, the J end lost 5 bases, and 9 bases lay between the germline ends. The CDR3 spans 14 residues. The CDR3 reads CASSLRGRTGQLYF. The DNA read from the CDR3 is TGTGCCAGCAGTCTGAGGGGGAGGACCGGGCAGCTCTAC.

Points on this clone: Mouse gene names and germline throughout. The CDR3 end is not reached by the read, which stops 1 residue before it; the germline J gene fills it in. The J gene is TRBJ1-2, the V gene TRBV26; D call uncertain. Germline CDR1 is KGHPV and CDR2 is FQNQEV (reference sequence). Trimming cost V 0 bases and J 6 bases, with 5 bases left between them. This CDR3 is built from 12 residues. The DNA read from the CDR3 is TGTGCCAGCAGTCTGTCCGGGGCCGACTACACC. It codes for CASSLSGADYT. The whole CDR3 reads CASSLSGADYTF.

This clone was recorded once. Gene names follow the mouse nomenclature. The sequenced part of the CDR3 DNA is TGTGCCAGCAGCTTAACAGAGAACACCGGGCAGCTCTAC. Amino acid sequence: CASSLTENTGQLY. The CDR3, in full, reads CASSLTENTGQLYF. The genes are TRBV3 and TRBJ2-2; no reliable D call. The DNA ends 1 residue before the CDR3 does, and the rest of the CDR3 is filled in from the germline J gene. Trimming took 2 bases from V and 2 from J, leaving 6 bases between them. Germline V CDR1 and CDR2: SNHLY, FYNGKV (reference sequence). The CDR3 loop spans 14 amino acids.